A single sample gave rise to the 4 T cell receptor beta chains below, sequenced in a study of blood T cells in healthy people across ages. Next came a second PCR, run for roughly 7 to 12 cycles, which used a sample-barcoded 5' primer along with a J-beta primer mix. TCRdb re-analysed the 5' RACE reads in MiXCR, keeping a single row per CDR3 protein. Of around 1.7 million distinct CDR3 sequences in the sample, roughly 27% were seen once. The sample comprised blood. Source of these receptors: a woman under 40 in good health.

This rearrangement joins TRBV7-2 to TRBJ2-1; TRBD1 matches 8 bases. Germline V lookup: CDR1 SGHTA, CDR2 FQGNSA. V lost 5 bases and J lost 0; bases outside the gene matches: 9. This CDR3 spans 17 amino acids. CDR3 amino acids: CASSIGQGLLSYNEQFF. In DNA form, the CDR3 reads TGTGCCAGCAGCATAGGACAGGGTCTACTCTCCTACAATGAGCAGTTCTTC.

The chain joins TRBV6-2 or TRBV6-3 to TRBJ2-7, with 10 bases identical to TRBD1. The CDR3 loop spans 15 amino acids. V shed 4 bases and J 5 bases; nucleotides not matched to a gene: 8. Germline loops: CDR1 MNHEY, CDR2 SVGEGT. CDR3 protein: CASSLGTGALNEQYF. The DNA for the CDR3 is TGTGCCAGCAGTTTGGGGACAGGGGCTCTGAACGAGCAGTACTTC.

The chain recombines TRBV29-1 with TRBJ2-7; no definite D call. The better agreement between TRBJ2-1 and the DNA end casts doubt on the J call. This CDR3 has 12 amino acids. Germline V CDR1 and CDR2: SQVTM, ANQGSEA. CDR3 in amino acids: CSAADGAYEQFF. In DNA form, the CDR3 reads TGCAGCGCGGCGGACGGCGCCTACGAGCAGTTCTTC.

This clonotype has at least ten counts. The chain couples TRBV7-9 to TRBJ1-1, with TRBD1 identical over 7 bases. The V gene end was trimmed by 11 bases and the J gene end by 1 base; junction bases not matched to a gene: 10. This CDR3 contains 14 residues. Germline lookup yields CDR1 SEHNR and CDR2 FQNEAQ (reference sequence). In DNA, the CDR3 is TGTGCCGGAGCGGACAGGAGGACGAACACTGAAGCTTTCTTT. This gives the protein CAGADRRTNTEAFF.